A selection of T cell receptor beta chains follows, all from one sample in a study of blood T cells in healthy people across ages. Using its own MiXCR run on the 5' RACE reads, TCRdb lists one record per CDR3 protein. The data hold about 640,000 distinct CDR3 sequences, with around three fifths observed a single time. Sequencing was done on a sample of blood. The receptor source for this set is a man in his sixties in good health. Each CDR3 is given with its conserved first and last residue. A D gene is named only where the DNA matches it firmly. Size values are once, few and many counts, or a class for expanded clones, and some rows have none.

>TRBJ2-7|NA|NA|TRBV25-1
CANSLLYEQYF
TGTGCCAACAGCCTCTTGTACGAGCAGTACTTC
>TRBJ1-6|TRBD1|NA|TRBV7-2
CASGRTGGSPLHF
TGTGCCAGCGGGAGGACAGGGGGATCACCCCTCCACTTT
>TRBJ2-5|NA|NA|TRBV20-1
CSARDLEERMAQETQYF
TGCAGTGCTAGAGATCTGGAAGAGCGAATGGCCCAAGAGACCCAGTACTTC
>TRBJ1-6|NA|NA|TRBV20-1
CSATGARVSPLHF
TGCAGTGCTACGGGGGCTCGGGTTTCACCCCTCCACTTT
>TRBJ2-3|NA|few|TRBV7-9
CASSPGRLTDTQYF
TGTGCCAGCAGCCCGGGACGCCTCACAGATACGCAGTATTTT
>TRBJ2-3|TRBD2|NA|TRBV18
CASSPPSSGGQGTQYF
TGTGCCAGCTCACCACCGTCTAGCGGGGGCCAGGGTACGCAGTATTTT
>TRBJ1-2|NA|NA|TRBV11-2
CASSLDASAGYYGYTF
TGTGCCAGCAGCTTAGATGCCTCCGCAGGGTACTATGGCTACACCTTC
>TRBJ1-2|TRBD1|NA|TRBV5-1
CASSLGTGARNGYTF
TGCGCCAGCAGCTTGGGGACAGGGGCGAGGAATGGCTACACCTTC
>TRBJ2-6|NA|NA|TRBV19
CASRVDSPSGANVLTF
TGTGCCAGTAGAGTGGACAGTCCCTCTGGGGCCAACGTCCTGACTTTC
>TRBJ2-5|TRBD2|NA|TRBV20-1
CSAGLAGTSQETQYF
TGCAGTGCGGGACTAGCGGGGACCAGCCAAGAGACCCAGTACTTC
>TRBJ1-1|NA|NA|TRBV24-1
CATSDSNLKEAFF
TGTGCCACCAGTGATTCCAATCTCAAAGAAGCTTTCTTT
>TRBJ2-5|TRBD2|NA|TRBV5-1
CASSLTSGVAPGTQYF
TGCGCCAGCAGCTTGACTAGCGGGGTGGCGCCGGGGACCCAGTACTTC
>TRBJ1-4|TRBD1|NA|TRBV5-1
CASSEDRGSQKLFF
TGCGCCAGCAGCGAAGACAGGGGGAGTCAAAAACTGTTTTTT
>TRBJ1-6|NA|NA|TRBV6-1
CASQRSEPNSPLHF
TGTGCCAGCCAGAGGAGCGAACCTAATTCACCCCTCCACTTT
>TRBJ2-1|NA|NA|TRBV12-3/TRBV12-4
CASSTVDNEQFF
TGTGCCAGCAGTACCGTTGACAATGAGCAGTTCTTC
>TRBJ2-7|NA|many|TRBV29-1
CSVSGTGEQYF
TGCAGCGTTTCTGGGACTGGCGAGCAGTACTTC
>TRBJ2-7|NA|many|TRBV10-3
CAISEGYEQYF
TGTGCCATCAGTGAAGGCTACGAGCAGTACTTC
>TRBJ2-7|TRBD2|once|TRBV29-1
CSSERGHNEQYF
TGCAGCTCCGAGCGGGGGCACAATGAGCAGTACTTC
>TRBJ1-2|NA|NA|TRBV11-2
CASSPGPENYGYTF
TGTGCCAGCAGCCCAGGGCCAGAGAACTATGGCTACACCTTC
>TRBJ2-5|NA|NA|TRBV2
CASSAMETQYF
TGTGCCAGCAGCGCAATGGAGACCCAGTACTTC
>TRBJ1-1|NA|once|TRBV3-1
CASSSSADTEAFF
TGTGCCAGCAGCTCTAGCGCGGACACTGAAGCTTTCTTT
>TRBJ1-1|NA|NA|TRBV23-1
CASRRGDLNTEAFF
TGCGCCAGCAGGAGGGGAGACCTGAACACTGAAGCTTTCTTT
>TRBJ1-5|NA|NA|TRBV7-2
CASSLGPGGRNQPQHF
TGTGCCAGCAGCTTAGGTCCGGGGGGTCGCAATCAGCCCCAGCATTTT
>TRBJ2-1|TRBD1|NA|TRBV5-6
CASGYGQGYYNEQFF
TGTGCCAGCGGATATGGACAGGGTTACTACAATGAGCAGTTCTTC
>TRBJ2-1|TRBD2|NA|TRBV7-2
CASSVSGGPSNEQFF
TGTGCCAGCAGCGTTAGCGGGGGCCCTAGCAATGAGCAGTTCTTC
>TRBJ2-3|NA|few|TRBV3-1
CASSPRLTTSTDTQYF
TGTGCCAGCAGCCCGAGGCTGACAACTAGCACAGATACGCAGTATTTT
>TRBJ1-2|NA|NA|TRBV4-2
CASSQVGGAGYGYTF
TGTGCCAGCAGCCAGGTCGGTGGAGCCGGGTATGGCTACACCTTC
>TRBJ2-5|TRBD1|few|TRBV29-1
CSVATGGQETQYF
TGCAGCGTGGCTACAGGGGGCCAAGAGACCCAGTACTTC
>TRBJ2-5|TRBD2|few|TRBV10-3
CAISPRGANQETQYF
TGTGCCATCAGTCCGCGGGGGGCCAACCAAGAGACCCAGTACTTC
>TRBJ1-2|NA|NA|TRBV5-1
CASSSYIDGYTF
TGCGCCAGCAGCTCATACATAGATGGCTACACCTTC
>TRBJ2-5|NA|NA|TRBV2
CASIPRGGATQYF
TGTGCCAGCATCCCCCGTGGTGGCGCGACCCAGTACTTC
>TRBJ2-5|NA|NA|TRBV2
CASAPLLQETQYF
TGTGCCAGCGCCCCCCTCTTGCAAGAGACCCAGTACTTC
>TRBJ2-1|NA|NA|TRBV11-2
CASSLLLGDSSYNEQFF
TGTGCCAGCAGCTTATTGTTAGGGGATAGCTCCTACAATGAGCAGTTCTTC
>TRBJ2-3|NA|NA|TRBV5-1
CASSFMGQFSTDTQYF
TGCGCCAGCAGCTTCATGGGGCAGTTTTCCACAGATACGCAGTATTTT
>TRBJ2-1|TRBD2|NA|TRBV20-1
CSARTVTSGSNSYNEQFF
TGCAGTGCCCGGACAGTAACTAGCGGGAGTAACTCCTACAATGAGCAGTTCTTC
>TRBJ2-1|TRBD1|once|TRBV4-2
CASSAGGEQFF
TGTGCCAGCAGTGCAGGGGGTGAGCAGTTCTTC
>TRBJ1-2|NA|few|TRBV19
CASTGQGDYGYTF
TGTGCCAGTACCGGGCAGGGCGACTATGGCTACACCTTC
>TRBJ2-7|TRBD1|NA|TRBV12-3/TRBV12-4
CASTDRVRSDEQYF
TGTGCCAGCACCGACAGGGTGAGATCCGACGAGCAGTACTTC
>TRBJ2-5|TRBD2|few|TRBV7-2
CASSTRLAGFETQYF
TGTGCCAGCAGCACTAGACTAGCGGGGTTCGAGACCCAGTACTTC
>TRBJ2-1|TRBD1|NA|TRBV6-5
CASRSLGQGSYNEQFF
TGTGCCAGCAGATCACTGGGACAGGGGTCCTACAATGAGCAGTTCTTC
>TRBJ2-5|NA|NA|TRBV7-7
CANSLPNPGRKETQYF
TGTGCCAACAGCTTACCTAACCCGGGACGAAAAGAGACCCAGTACTTC
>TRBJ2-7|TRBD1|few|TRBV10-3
CAISGDRGEQYF
TGTGCCATCAGCGGGGACAGAGGAGAGCAGTACTTC
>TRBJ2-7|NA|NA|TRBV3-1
CASSQVLAEGETRYF
TGTGCCAGCAGCCAAGTCCTAGCGGAGGGGGAGACCCGGTACTTC
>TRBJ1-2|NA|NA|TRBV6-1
CASSEAGRGSYTF
TGTGCCAGCAGTGAAGCCGGCAGGGGAAGCTACACCTTC
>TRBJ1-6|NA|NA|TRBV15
CATSRGEGVYNSPLHF
TGTGCCACCAGCAGAGGTGAGGGGGTATATAATTCACCCCTCCACTTT
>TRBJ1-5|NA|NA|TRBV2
CASSDSWVNQPQHF
TGTGCCAGCAGTGACAGTTGGGTCAATCAGCCCCAGCATTTT
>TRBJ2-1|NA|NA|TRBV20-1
CSATNPGQFF
TGCAGTGCTACTAACCCGGGGCAGTTCTTC
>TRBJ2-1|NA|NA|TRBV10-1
CASSGGRGLGLAAVNEQFF
TGCGCCAGCAGTGGGGGTCGTGGGCTTGGGTTGGCAGCTGTCAATGAGCAGTTCTTC